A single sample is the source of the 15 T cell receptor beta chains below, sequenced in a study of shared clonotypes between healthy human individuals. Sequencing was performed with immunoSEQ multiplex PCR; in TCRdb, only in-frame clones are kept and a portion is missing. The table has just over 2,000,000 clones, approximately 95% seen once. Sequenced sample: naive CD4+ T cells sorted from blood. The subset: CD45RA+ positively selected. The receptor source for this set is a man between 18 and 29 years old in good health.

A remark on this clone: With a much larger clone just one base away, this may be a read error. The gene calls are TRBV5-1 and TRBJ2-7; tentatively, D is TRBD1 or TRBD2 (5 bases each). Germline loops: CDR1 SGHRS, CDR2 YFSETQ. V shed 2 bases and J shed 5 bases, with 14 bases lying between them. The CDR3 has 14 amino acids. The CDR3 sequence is CASSFGAGKHEQYF. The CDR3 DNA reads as TGCGCCAGCAGCTTCGGGGCAGGGAAGCACGAGCAGTACTTC.

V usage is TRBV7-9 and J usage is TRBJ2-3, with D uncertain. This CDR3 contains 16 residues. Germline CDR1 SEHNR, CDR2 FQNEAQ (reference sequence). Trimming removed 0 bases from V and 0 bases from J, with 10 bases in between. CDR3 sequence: CASSLAGWGSTDTQYF. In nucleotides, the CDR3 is TGTGCCAGCAGCTTAGCAGGCTGGGGAAGCACAGATACGCAGTATTTT.

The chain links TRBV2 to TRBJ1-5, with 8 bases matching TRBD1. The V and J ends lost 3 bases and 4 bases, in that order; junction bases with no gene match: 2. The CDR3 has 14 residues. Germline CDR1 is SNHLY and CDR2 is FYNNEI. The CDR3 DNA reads TGTGCCAGCAGTGACAGGGGGCTTAATCAGCCCCAGCATTTT. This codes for CASSDRGLNQPQHF.

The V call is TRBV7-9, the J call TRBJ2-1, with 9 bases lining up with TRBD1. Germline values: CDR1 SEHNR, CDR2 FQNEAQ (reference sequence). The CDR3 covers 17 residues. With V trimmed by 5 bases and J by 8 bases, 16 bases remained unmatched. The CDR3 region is CASSRAAGQGVSYEQFF. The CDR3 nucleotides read TGTGCCAGCAGCCGCGCTGCGGGACAGGGAGTTTCCTATGAGCAGTTCTTC. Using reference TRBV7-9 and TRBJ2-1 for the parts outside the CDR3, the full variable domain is DTGVSQNPRHKITKRGQNVTFRCDPISEHNRLYWYRQTLGQGPEFLTYFQNEAQLEKSRLLSDRFSAERPKGSFSTLEIQRTEQGDSAMYLCASSRAAGQGVSYEQFFGPGTRLTVL.

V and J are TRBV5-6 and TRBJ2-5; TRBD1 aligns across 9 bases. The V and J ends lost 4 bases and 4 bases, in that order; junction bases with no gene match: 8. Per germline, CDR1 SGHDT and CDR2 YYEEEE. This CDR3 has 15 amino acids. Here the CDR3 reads CASSGNRGRVETQYF. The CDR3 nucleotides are TGTGCCAGCAGCGGTAACAGGGGGCGGGTAGAGACCCAGTACTTC.

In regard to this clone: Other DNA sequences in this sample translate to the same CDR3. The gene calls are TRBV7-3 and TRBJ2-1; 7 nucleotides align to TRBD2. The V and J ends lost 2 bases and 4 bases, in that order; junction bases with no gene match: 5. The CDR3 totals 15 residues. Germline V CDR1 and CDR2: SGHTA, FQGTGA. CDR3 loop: CASSLGLAEYNEQFF. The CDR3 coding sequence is TGTGCCAGCAGCTTAGGTCTAGCGGAGTACAATGAGCAGTTCTTC.

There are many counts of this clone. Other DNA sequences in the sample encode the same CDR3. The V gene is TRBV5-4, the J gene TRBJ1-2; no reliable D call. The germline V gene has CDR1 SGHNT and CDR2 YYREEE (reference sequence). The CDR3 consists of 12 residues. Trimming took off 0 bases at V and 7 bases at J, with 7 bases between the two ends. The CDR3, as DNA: TGTGCCAGCAGCTTGGACGTGGGTGGCTACACCTTC. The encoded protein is CASSLDVGGYTF. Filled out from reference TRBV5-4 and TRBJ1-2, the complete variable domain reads ETGVTQSPTHLIKTRGQQVTLRCSSQSGHNTVSWYQQALGQGPQFIFQYYREEENGRGNFPPRFSGLQFPNYSSELNVNALELDDSALYLCASSLDVGGYTFGSGTRLTVV.

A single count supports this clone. In DNA, the CDR3 is TGTGCCAGCGCAGGGGGGGCTAATGAAAAACTGTTTTTT. Translating it yields CASAGGANEKLFF. The V call is TRBV6-1, the J call TRBJ1-4; 7 bases agree with TRBD1. Trimming took 8 bases from V and 3 from J; bases not matched to a gene: 3. The CDR3 contains 13 residues. CDR1 MNHNS and CDR2 SASEGT come from the germline V gene.

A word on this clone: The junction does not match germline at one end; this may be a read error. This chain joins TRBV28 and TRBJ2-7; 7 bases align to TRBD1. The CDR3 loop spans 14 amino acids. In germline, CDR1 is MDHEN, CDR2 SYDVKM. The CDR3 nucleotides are TGTGCCAGCAGCTTATTCGACAGGGTTAACGAGCAGTACTTC. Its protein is CASSLFDRVNEQYF.

Written as DNA, the CDR3 is TGTGCCAGCAGTTTCCAAGGGTACGGCTATGGCTACACCTTC. Protein: CASSFQGYGYGYTF. This sequence joins TRBV28 and TRBJ1-2, with no clear D. CDR1 MDHEN and CDR2 SYDVKM come from the germline V gene. V dropped 3 bases and J dropped 4 bases, with 12 bases sitting between them. The CDR3 has 14 amino acids.

The CDR3 DNA reads TGTGCCAGCAGCTTGGGAGTTTCTGAAAAACTGTTTTTT. The encoded protein is CASSLGVSEKLFF. The genes are TRBV5-6 and TRBJ1-4; D is unclear. V was cut by 0 bases and J by 7 bases, with 7 bases left in between. CDR1 is SGHDT, CDR2 YYEEEE, per germline. The CDR3 covers 13 residues.

The chain's CDR3 is CAWSNRRNTEAFF. The CDR3 DNA reads as TGTGCCTGGAGTAATAGGAGGAACACTGAAGCTTTCTTT. V gene TRBV30 combines with J gene TRBJ1-1; D not resolved. CDR1 GTSNPN and CDR2 SVGIG come from the germline V gene (reference sequence). Trimming stripped 2 bases from V and 1 base from J, with 8 bases between. The CDR3 loop spans 13 amino acids.

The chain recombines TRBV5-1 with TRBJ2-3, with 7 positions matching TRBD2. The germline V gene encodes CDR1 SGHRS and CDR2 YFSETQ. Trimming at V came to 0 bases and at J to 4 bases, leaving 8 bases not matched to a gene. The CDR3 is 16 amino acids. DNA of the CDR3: TGCGCCAGCAGCTTGGTGGGTCTAGCGGCTGCAGATACGCAGTATTTT. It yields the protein CASSLVGLAAADTQYF.

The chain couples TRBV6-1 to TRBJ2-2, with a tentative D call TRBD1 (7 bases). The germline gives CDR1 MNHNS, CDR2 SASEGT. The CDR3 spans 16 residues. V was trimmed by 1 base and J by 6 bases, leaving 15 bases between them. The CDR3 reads CASSEGPRRGAGELFF. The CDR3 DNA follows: TGTGCCAGCAGTGAAGGGCCCCGCAGGGGGGCCGGGGAGCTGTTTTTT.

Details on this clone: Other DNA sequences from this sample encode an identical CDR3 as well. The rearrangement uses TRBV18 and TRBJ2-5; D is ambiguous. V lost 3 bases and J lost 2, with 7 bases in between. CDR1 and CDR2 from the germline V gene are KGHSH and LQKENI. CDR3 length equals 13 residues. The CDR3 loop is CASSPYQQETQYF. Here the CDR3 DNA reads TGTGCCAGCTCACCGTATCAGCAAGAGACCCAGTACTTC.